This TCR beta chain derives from a study of radiotherapy plus CTLA-4 blockade in lung cancer. Study-wide background: Disease control was achieved by approximately 30% of patients, and objective responses by around 17%.

The trim removed 3 bases at V and 7 bases at J, leaving 6 bases unmatched. Germline lookup yields CDR1 KGHSH and CDR2 LQKENI. The CDR3 covers 14 residues. The assay was immunoSEQ multiplex PCR, and TCRdb's table has in-frame clones only and misses some. The sample records around 65,000 clones, approximately 75% being singletons. V and J are TRBV18 and TRBJ1-5, with 7 bases that match TRBD1. The TCR comes from a human donor with non-small cell lung cancer who had a complete response to radiotherapy plus ipilimumab. Sequenced here: peripheral blood, sampled from a patient treated with radiotherapy plus ipilimumab. The CDR3 DNA reads TGTGCCAGCTCACCTACAGGGGCGTCCCAGCCCCAGCATTTT. This translates into CASSPTGASQPQHF.